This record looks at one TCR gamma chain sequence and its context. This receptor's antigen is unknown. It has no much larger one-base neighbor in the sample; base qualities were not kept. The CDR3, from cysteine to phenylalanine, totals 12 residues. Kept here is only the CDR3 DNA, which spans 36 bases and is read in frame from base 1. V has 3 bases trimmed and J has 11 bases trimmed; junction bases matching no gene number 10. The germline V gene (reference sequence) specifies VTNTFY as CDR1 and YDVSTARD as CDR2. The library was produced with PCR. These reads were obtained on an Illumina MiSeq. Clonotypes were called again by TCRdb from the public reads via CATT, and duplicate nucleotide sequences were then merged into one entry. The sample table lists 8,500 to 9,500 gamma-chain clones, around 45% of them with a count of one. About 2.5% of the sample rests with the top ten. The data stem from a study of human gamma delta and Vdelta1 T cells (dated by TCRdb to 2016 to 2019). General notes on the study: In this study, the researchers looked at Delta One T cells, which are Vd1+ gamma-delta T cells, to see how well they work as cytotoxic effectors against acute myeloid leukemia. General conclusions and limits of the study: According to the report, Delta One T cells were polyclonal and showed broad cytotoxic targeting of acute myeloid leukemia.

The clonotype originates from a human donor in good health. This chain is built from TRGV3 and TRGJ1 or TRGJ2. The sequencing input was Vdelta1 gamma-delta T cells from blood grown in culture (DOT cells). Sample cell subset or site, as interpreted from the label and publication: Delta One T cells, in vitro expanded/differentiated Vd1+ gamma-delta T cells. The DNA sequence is TGTGCCACCTGGGACCCAAGACCTGAGAAACTCTTT. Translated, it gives CATWDPRPEKLF.